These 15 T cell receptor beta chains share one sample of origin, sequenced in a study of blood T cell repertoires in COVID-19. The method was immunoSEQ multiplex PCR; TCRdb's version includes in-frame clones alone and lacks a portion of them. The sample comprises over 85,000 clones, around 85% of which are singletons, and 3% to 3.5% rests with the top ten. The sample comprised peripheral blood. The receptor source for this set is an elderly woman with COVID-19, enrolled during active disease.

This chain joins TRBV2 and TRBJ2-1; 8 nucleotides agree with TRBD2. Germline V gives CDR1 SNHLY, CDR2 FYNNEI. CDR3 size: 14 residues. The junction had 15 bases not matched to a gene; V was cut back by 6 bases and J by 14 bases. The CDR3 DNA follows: TGTGCCAGCAGGCCTTTAGCGGGGTTCTGGGGGGAGTTCTTC. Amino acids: CASRPLAGFWGEFF.

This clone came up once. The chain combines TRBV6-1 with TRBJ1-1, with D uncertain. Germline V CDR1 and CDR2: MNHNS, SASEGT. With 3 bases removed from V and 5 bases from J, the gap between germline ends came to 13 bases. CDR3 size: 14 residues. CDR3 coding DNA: TGTGCCAGCAGTGAGGGAGGGTATCGGACTGAAGCTTTCTTT. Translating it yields CASSEGGYRTEAFF.

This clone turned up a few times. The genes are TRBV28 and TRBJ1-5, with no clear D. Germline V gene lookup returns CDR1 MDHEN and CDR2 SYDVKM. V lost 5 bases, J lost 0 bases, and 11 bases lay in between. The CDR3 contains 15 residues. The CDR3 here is CASSVLIGSNQPQHF. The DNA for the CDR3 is TGTGCCAGCAGTGTTCTAATCGGTAGCAATCAGCCCCAGCATTTT.

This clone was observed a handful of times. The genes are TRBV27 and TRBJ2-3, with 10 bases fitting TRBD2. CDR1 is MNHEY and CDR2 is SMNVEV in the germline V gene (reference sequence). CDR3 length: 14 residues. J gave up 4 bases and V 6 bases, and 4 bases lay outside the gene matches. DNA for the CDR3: TGTGCCAGCAGGAGCGGGAGGGGCCCAGATACGCAGTATTTT. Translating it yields CASRSGRGPDTQYF.

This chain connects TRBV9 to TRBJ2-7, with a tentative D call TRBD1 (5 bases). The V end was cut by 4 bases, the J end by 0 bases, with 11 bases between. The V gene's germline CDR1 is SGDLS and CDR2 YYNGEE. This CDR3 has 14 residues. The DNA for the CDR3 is TGTGCCAGCAGCTCCACAGGAAACTCCTACGAGCAGTACTTC. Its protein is CASSSTGNSYEQYF.

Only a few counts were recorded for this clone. CDR3 nucleotides: TGTGCCAGCTCACCACGACAGGGGTTGGACACTGAAGCTTTCTTT. Encoded protein: CASSPRQGLDTEAFF. This chain uses TRBV18 with TRBJ1-1; 8 nucleotides line up with TRBD1. From germline, CDR1 is KGHSH and CDR2 LQKENI. V was clipped by 1 base and J by 3 bases; unmatched bases: 4. The CDR3 consists of 15 residues. The complete variable domain, with remaining parts taken from reference TRBV18 and TRBJ1-1, reads NAGVMQNPRHLVRRRGQEARLRCSPMKGHSHVYWYRQLPEEGLKFMVYLQKENIIDESGMPKERFSAEFPKEGPSILRIQQVVRGDSAAYFCASSPRQGLDTEAFFGQGTRLTVV.

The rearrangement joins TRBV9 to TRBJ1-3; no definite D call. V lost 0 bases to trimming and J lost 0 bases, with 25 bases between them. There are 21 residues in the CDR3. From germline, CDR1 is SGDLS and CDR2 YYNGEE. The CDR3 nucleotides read TGTGCCAGCAGCGTAGCCCTCGGTCTAGGCCCGACTCCGAGCTCTGGAAACACCATATATTTT. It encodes CASSVALGLGPTPSSGNTIYF.

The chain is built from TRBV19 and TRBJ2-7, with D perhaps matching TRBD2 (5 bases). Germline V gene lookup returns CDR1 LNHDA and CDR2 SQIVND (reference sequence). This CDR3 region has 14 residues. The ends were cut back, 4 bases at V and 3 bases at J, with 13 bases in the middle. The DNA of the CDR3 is TGTGCCAGTAGTAGCAAACTAGATGGCTACGAGCAGTACTTC. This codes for CASSSKLDGYEQYF. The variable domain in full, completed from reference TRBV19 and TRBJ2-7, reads DGGITQSPKYLFRKEGQNVTLSCEQNLNHDAMYWYRQDPGQGLRLIYYSQIVNDFQKGDIAEGYSVSREKKESFPLTVTSAQKNPTAFYLCASSSKLDGYEQYFGPGTRLTVT.

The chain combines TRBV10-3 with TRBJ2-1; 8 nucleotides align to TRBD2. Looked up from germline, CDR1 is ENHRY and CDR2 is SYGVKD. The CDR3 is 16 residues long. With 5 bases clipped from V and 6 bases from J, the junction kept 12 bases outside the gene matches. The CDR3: CAISNRTSMVFNEQFF. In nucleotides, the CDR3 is TGTGCCATCAGTAATCGGACTAGCATGGTCTTCAATGAGCAGTTCTTC.

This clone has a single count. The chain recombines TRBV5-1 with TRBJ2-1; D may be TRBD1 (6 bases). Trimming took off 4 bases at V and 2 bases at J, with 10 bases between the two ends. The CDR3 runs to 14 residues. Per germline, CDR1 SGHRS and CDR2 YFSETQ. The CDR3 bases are TGCGCCAGCAGCAGAAAGGGGGCCTACAATGAGCAGTTCTTC. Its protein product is CASSRKGAYNEQFF. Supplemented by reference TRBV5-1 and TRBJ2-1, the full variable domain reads KAGVTQTPRYLIKTRGQQVTLSCSPISGHRSVSWYQQTPGQGLQFLFEYFSETQRNKGNFPGRFSGRQFSNSRSEMNVSTLELGDSALYLCASSRKGAYNEQFFGPGTRLTVL.

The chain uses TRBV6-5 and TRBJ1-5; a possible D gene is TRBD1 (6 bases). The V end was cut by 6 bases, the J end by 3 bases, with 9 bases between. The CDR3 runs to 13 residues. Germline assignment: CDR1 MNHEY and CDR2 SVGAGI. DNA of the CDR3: TGTGCCAGCAGCCGGACAGCCAATCAGCCCCAGCATTTT. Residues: CASSRTANQPQHF.

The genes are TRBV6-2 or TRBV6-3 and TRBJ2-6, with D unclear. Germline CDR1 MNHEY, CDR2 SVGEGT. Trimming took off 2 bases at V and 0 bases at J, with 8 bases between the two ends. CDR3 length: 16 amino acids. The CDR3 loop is CASSYGESSGANVLTF. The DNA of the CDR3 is TGTGCCAGCAGTTACGGAGAAAGCTCTGGGGCCAACGTCCTGACTTTC.

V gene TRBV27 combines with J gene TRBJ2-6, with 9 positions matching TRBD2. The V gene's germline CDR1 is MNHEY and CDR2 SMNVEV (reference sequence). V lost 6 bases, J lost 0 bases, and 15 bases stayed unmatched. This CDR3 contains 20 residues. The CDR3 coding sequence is TGTGCCAGCAGCCAAGAAAAATTCGGACTAGCGTTCTCTGGGGCCAACGTCCTGACTTTC. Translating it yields CASSQEKFGLAFSGANVLTF.

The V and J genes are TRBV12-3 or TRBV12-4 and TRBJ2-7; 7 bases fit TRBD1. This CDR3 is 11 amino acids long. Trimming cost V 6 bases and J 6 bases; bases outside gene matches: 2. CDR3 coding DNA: TGTGCCAGCAGCCCAGGGGGCGAGCAGTACTTC. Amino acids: CASSPGGEQYF.

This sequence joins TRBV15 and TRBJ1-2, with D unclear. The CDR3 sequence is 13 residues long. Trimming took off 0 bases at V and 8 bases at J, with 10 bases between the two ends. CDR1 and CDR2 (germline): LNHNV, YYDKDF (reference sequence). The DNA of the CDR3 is TGTGCCACCAGCAGAGATACAGCTTACGGCTACACCTTC. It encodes CATSRDTAYGYTF.